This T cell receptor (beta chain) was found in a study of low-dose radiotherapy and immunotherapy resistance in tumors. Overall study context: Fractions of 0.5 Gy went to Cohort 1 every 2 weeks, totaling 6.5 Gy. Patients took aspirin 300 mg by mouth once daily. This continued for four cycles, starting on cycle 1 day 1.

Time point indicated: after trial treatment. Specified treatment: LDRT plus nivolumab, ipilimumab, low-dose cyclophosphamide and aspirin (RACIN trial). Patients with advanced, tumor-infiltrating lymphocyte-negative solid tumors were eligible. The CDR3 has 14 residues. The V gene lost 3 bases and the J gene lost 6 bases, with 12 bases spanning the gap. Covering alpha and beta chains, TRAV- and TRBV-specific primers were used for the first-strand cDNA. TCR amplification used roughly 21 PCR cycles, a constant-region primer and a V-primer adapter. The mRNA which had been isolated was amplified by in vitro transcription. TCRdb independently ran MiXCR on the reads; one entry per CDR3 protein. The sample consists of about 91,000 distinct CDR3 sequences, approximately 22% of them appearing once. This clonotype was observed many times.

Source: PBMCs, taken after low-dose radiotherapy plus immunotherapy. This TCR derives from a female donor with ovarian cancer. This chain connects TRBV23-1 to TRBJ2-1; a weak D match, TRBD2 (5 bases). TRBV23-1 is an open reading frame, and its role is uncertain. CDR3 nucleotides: TGCGCCAGCAGTCATAGGGAGCCCTCCAATGAGCAGTTCTTC. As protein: CASSHREPSNEQFF.